This T cell receptor (beta chain) emerged from a study of T cell responses to AZD1222 COVID-19 vaccine. V lost 3 bases, J lost 2 bases, and 10 bases lay in between. Per germline, CDR1 SEHNR and CDR2 FQNEAQ (reference sequence). The CDR3 contains 14 residues. Data came from immunoSEQ multiplex PCR; TCRdb stores just in-frame clones and leaves some out. The sample contains approximately 150,000 clones, roughly nine tenths of which appear only once. The rearrangement links TRBV7-9 to TRBJ2-5, with D tentatively TRBD1 (6 bases). Sample: peripheral blood, taken 28 days after the second AZD1222 dose. This clonotype was sampled from an adult who received the AZD1222 COVID-19 vaccine. CDR3 DNA sequence: TGTGCCAGCAGCTTCGACAGGAAGCAAGAGACCCAGTACTTC. It is translated as CASSFDRKQETQYF. Looking up the rest from reference TRBV7-9 and TRBJ2-5 gives the full variable domain: DTGVSQNPRHKITKRGQNVTFRCDPISEHNRLYWYRQTLGQGPEFLTYFQNEAQLEKSRLLSDRFSAERPKGSFSTLEIQRTEQGDSAMYLCASSFDRKQETQYFGPGTRLLVL.